What follows are 25 T cell receptor beta chains derived from one specimen sequenced in a study of cytomegalovirus exposure and HLA in healthy donors. PCR employed 60 Vbeta and 13 Jbeta primers. Clones were sequenced by immunoSEQ multiplex PCR, and TCRdb holds only the in-frame ones, with some missing. The repertoire holds under 150,000 clones, with roughly four fifths as singletons. What was sequenced was PBMCs. The receptor source for this set is a woman aged 45 to 65 in good health and CMV-seronegative.

This chain joins TRBV7-6 and TRBJ1-2, with 9 bases aligning to TRBD1. The germline CDR1 and CDR2 sequences are SGHVS and FNYEAQ. J was trimmed by 2 bases and V by 4 bases; bases with no gene match: 5. There are 15 residues in the CDR3. CDR3 coding DNA: TGTGCCAGCAGCTCTCTTGACAGGGGGAACTATGGCTACACCTTC. Its protein product is CASSSLDRGNYGYTF.

The CDR3 reads CASSLALSEQYF. CDR3 sequence (DNA): TGCGCCAGCAGCTTGGCCTTATCCGAGCAGTACTTC. V gene TRBV5-1 combines with J gene TRBJ2-7; D is unclear. CDR1 and CDR2 (germline): SGHRS, YFSETQ. Between the trimmed V and J ends, which lost 0 bases and 6 bases, there was a span of 7 bases. This CDR3 comprises 12 residues.

This clone has just a few counts. The chain carries TRBV6-5 and TRBJ2-1, with 7 bases lining up with TRBD2. The CDR3 runs to 16 residues. Germline CDR1 and CDR2: MNHEY and SVGAGI. Trimming cost V 4 bases and J 4 bases; bases outside gene matches: 10. CDR3 bases: TGTGCCAGCAGTTTCCTTTTAGCGGGTGGGTACAATGAGCAGTTCTTC. Its protein product is CASSFLLAGGYNEQFF.

This chain connects TRBV2 to TRBJ2-1; 10 bases line up with TRBD2. Germline V gene lookup returns CDR1 SNHLY and CDR2 FYNNEI. This CDR3 contains 18 residues. Trimming took 6 bases from V and 0 from J; bases not matched to a gene: 11. CDR3 in amino acids: CASRPGLAEEGSYNEQFF. The CDR3 bases are TGTGCCAGCAGGCCCGGACTAGCGGAGGAGGGCTCCTACAATGAGCAGTTCTTC.

A few counts support this clone. CDR3 coding DNA: TGCGCCAGCAGCCAAGGGTACAGGTATGAAGAGACCCAGTACTTC. Translating it yields CASSQGYRYEETQYF. The chain links TRBV4-1 to TRBJ2-5, with a possible D match to TRBD1 (5 bases). Germline V gene data show CDR1 as MGHRA and CDR2 as YSYEKL. The CDR3 is 15 residues long. V was clipped by 1 base and J by 3 bases, with 12 bases between them.

This chain joins TRBV5-1 and TRBJ1-1; TRBD1 matches at 11 bases. The germline CDR1 and CDR2 sequences are SGHRS and YFSETQ. This CDR3 has 18 residues. The V segment lost 4 bases and the J segment 1 base; nucleotides outside the gene matches: 12. The CDR3 nucleotides read TGCGCCAGCAGCATGCGAGGACAGGGGGCTGTAACGAACACTGAAGCTTTCTTT. Translated, it gives CASSMRGQGAVTNTEAFF.

The V and J genes are TRBV7-3 and TRBJ2-2; D remains ambiguous. V lost 1 base and J lost 2, with 8 bases in between. This CDR3 comprises 15 residues. The germline CDR1 and CDR2 sequences are SGHTA and FQGTGA. DNA for the CDR3: TGTGCCAGCAGCTTAAGGCGCGGCAACACCGGGGAGCTGTTTTTT. Translation: CASSLRRGNTGELFF.

This clone was seen once. CDR3: CASSLWQSPYGYTF. In DNA, the CDR3 is TGTGCCAGCAGCTTGTGGCAGTCACCCTATGGCTACACCTTC. J is TRBJ1-2 and V is TRBV7-9, with D unclear. Trimming removed 3 bases at V and 4 bases at J, with 12 bases between. This CDR3 has 14 residues. The germline V gene has CDR1 SEHNR and CDR2 FQNEAQ (reference sequence).

The chain joins TRBV28 to TRBJ1-4; no reliable D call. The CDR3 is 16 amino acids. The germline gives CDR1 MDHEN, CDR2 SYDVKM. The V end lost 2 bases, the J end lost 0 bases, and 10 bases lay between the germline ends. The CDR3 here is CASSLGDGATNEKLFF. The CDR3 coding sequence is TGTGCCAGCAGTTTAGGAGACGGCGCAACTAATGAAAAACTGTTTTTT.

The chain carries TRBV7-2 and TRBJ1-2, with 7 bases fitting TRBD1. The V gene end was trimmed by 4 bases and the J gene end by 6 bases; junction bases not matched to a gene: 5. The CDR3 spans 13 residues. Germline assignment: CDR1 SGHTA and CDR2 FQGNSA. The CDR3 region is CASSYRQGHGYTF. CDR3 in DNA: TGTGCCAGCAGCTATCGACAGGGCCATGGCTACACCTTC.

V is TRBV14 and J is TRBJ1-2; no firm D call. This CDR3 spans 13 amino acids. V lost 4 bases, J lost 4 bases, and 10 bases lay in between. The germline V gene encodes CDR1 SGHDN and CDR2 FVKESK. CDR3 sequence: CASSLKTRYGYTF. CDR3 nucleotide sequence: TGTGCCAGCAGCCTTAAGACACGCTATGGCTACACCTTC. The variable domain in full, completed from reference TRBV14 and TRBJ1-2, reads EAGVTQFPSHSVIEKGQTVTLRCDPISGHDNLYWYRRVMGKEIKFLLHFVKESKQDESGMPNNRFLAERTGGTYSTLKVQPAELEDSGVYFCASSLKTRYGYTFGSGTRLTVV.

This clone is a singleton in its sample. J is TRBJ1-2 and V is TRBV12-5; 9 bases map to TRBD1. The trim removed 6 bases at V and 7 bases at J, leaving 21 bases unmatched. This CDR3 is 18 amino acids long. Germline values: CDR1 LGHNT, CDR2 FRNRAP. The CDR3 DNA reads as TGTGCTAGTGGCCATGACCTCGGACAGGGGACAAGTGGGTCTGGCTACACCTTC. This translates into CASGHDLGQGTSGSGYTF.

The V call is TRBV7-8, the J call TRBJ2-7; TRBD1 is a possible D gene (6 bases). Germline CDR1 SGHVS, CDR2 FQNEAQ. The CDR3 spans 12 residues. V lost 5 bases and J lost 4, with 9 bases in between. The CDR3 protein is CASSQQGYEQYF. CDR3 in DNA: TGTGCCAGCAGCCAACAGGGTTACGAGCAGTACTTC.

The chain carries TRBV30 and TRBJ2-3; TRBD1 is a possible D gene (6 bases). Germline CDR1 is GTSNPN and CDR2 is SVGIG (reference sequence). The V gene lost 3 bases and the J gene lost 0 bases, with 13 bases spanning the gap. This CDR3 is 15 amino acids long. CDR3 residues: CAWRPRRGSTDTQYF. CDR3 in DNA: TGTGCCTGGAGGCCACGCAGGGGTAGCACAGATACGCAGTATTTT.

Note on this clone: One junction end does not reproduce the germline sequence, and a read error may be involved. The V call is TRBV4-3, the J call TRBJ1-5; TRBD1 agrees at 12 bases. From germline, CDR1 is LGHNA and CDR2 YSLEER. This CDR3 is 17 amino acids long. CDR3 sequence: CASSQARDRGRNQPQNF. In DNA form, the CDR3 reads TGCGCCAGCAGCCAAGCCCGGGACAGGGGGCGAAATCAGCCCCAGAATTTT.

The J gene is TRBJ1-2, the V gene TRBV6-5, with TRBD1 as a possible D gene (6 bases). Trimming took 6 bases from V and 8 from J, leaving 10 bases between them. This CDR3 region has 11 residues. The germline V gene encodes CDR1 MNHEY and CDR2 SVGAGI. In nucleotides, the CDR3 is TGTGCCAGCAGAAGAGGGGGAGGCTACACCTTC. Translating gives CASRRGGGYTF.

This clone has a single count. At the DNA level, this CDR3 is encoded by other sequences in the same sample as well. This chain connects TRBV19 to TRBJ1-5; no reliable D call. The CDR3 spans 13 residues. Trimming took 5 bases from V and 0 from J, leaving 5 bases between them. Per germline, CDR1 LNHDA and CDR2 SQIVND (reference sequence). CDR3 DNA: TGTGCCAGTAGTTTCGGTAGCAATCAGCCCCAGCATTTT. Translated: CASSFGSNQPQHF.

The V gene is TRBV27, the J gene TRBJ2-5, with 7 bases identical to TRBD2. The J call may be in error: the DNA end matches TRBJ2-7 better. Germline V gives CDR1 MNHEY, CDR2 SMNVEV (reference sequence). The CDR3 is made up of 14 amino acids. CDR3 DNA sequence: TGTGCCAGCAGTTCTCCCGGGAGGCCCTACGAGCAGTACTTC. Its translation is CASSSPGRPYEQYF.

This clone was counted a few times. The J gene is TRBJ2-2, the V gene TRBV4-3; D not resolved. This CDR3 comprises 13 residues. Trimming took off 1 base at V and 9 bases at J, with 9 bases between the two ends. The germline CDR1 and CDR2 sequences are LGHNA and YSLEER. The DNA for the CDR3 is TGCGCCAGCAGCCAAGTCCTGTCTCGGGAGCTGTTTTTT. Protein product: CASSQVLSRELFF.

The genes are TRBV10-2 and TRBJ1-1; D ambiguous. Germline V gene sequence: CDR1 WSHSY, CDR2 SAAADI. The ends were cut back, 3 bases at V and 0 bases at J, with 11 bases in the middle. The CDR3 runs to 15 residues. CDR3 region: CASSDLGRLNTEAFF. CDR3 bases: TGCGCCAGCAGTGATCTGGGCAGGTTGAACACTGAAGCTTTCTTT.

V gene TRBV27 combines with J gene TRBJ2-7; 10 bases fit TRBD1. V lost 2 bases and J lost 3; bases outside the gene matches: 7. This CDR3 has 16 residues. Germline CDR1 reads MNHEY; CDR2 reads SMNVEV (reference sequence). For the CDR3, the DNA is TGTGCCAGCAGTTTAGCCATGACAGGGGGCCTCTACGAGCAGTACTTC. This translates into CASSLAMTGGLYEQYF.

CDR3 bases: TGTGCCAGCAGCTTCGCTGGGGGAGGTCAGCCCCAGCATTTT. This encodes CASSFAGGGQPQHF. The chain couples TRBV5-4 to TRBJ1-5; tentative D call: TRBD1 (5 bases). V dropped 2 bases and J dropped 6 bases, with 12 bases sitting between them. The length of the CDR3 is 14 residues. Looked up from germline, CDR1 is SGHNT and CDR2 is YYREEE (reference sequence).

The chain joins TRBV28 to TRBJ2-7; TRBD1 is a possible D gene (6 bases). V was cut by 6 bases and J by 0 bases, with 15 bases left in between. The germline V gene encodes CDR1 MDHEN and CDR2 SYDVKM. The CDR3 runs to 15 residues. The CDR3 bases are TGTGCCAGCAGCCTTAACAACAGGGACTCCTACGAGCAGTACTTC. Encoded protein: CASSLNNRDSYEQYF.

The J gene is TRBJ2-3, the V gene TRBV11-2; 9 nucleotides align to TRBD1. Germline lookup yields CDR1 SGHAT and CDR2 FQNNGV. The CDR3 contains 15 residues. V gave up 5 bases and J gave up 0 bases; unmatched junction bases: 3. Written as DNA, the CDR3 is TGTGCCAGCAGCCTACAGGGGGCTAGCACAGATACGCAGTATTTT. This sequence encodes CASSLQGASTDTQYF. Complete variable domain (other parts from reference TRBV11-2 and TRBJ2-3): EAGVAQSPRYKIIEKRQSVAFWCNPISGHATLYWYQQILGQGPKLLIQFQNNGVVDDSQLPKDRFSAERLKGVDSTLKIQPAKLEDSAVYLCASSLQGASTDTQYFGPGTRLTVL.

The gene calls are TRBV5-1 and TRBJ2-1, with D maybe TRBD2 (5 bases). The CDR3 spans 15 residues. Trimming left V 3 bases short and J 0 bases short, with 10 bases between. The V gene's germline CDR1 is SGHRS and CDR2 YFSETQ. CDR3 coding DNA: TGCGCCAGCAGCTCGTCCGGGGTCTCCTACAATGAGCAGTTCTTC. This gives the protein CASSSSGVSYNEQFF.